This T cell receptor (beta chain) was documented in a study of blood T cells in healthy people across ages. Study results and limitations: More naive CD4+ cells and higher diversity marked long-lived donors relative to aged donors.

The second PCR ran about 6 to 11 cycles with a sample-barcoded 5' primer and J-beta primers. TCRdb reprocessed the 5' RACE reads with MiXCR, giving one entry per CDR3 protein. The repertoire holds more than 800,000 distinct CDR3 sequences, with about 28% as singletons. This clonotype was counted many times. Its target is not known. Each donor gave 9.5 to 10 milliliters of peripheral blood. Samples had at least 6.5 million PBMCs isolated from them. The total RNA that was extracted per sample amounted to at least 6 micrograms. The source is a woman of 80 years or more in good health. Source material: blood.

CDR3 in amino acids: CAISGTGALKYEQYF. The CDR3 DNA reads TGTGCCATCAGTGGGACAGGAGCTCTAAAATACGAGCAGTACTTC. The chain is built from TRBV10-3 and TRBJ2-7; 7 bases agree with TRBD1. Germline V CDR1 and CDR2: ENHRY, SYGVKD. The CDR3 length is 15 residues. V shed 4 bases and J 4 bases; nucleotides not matched to a gene: 10.